Listed below are T cell receptor beta chains from one sample, sequenced in a study of preoperative IRX-2 immunotherapy in early breast cancer. The protocol was immunoSEQ multiplex PCR, while the TCRdb copy is restricted to in-frame clones and leaves out a portion. The data contain 40,000 to 45,000 clones, just under 95% of them singletons. The sequenced sample was tumor tissue, obtained after IRX-2 immunotherapy. These TCRs come from a human donor with breast cancer. Both conserved end residues are part of each CDR3. Fields, in order: J gene, V gene, D gene, clone size, CDR3 DNA, CDR3 protein. A D gene is named only where the DNA matches it firmly. Size values are once, few and many counts, or a class for expanded clones, and some rows have none.

j_call: TRBJ2-4
v_call: TRBV4-2
d_call: -
clone_size: -
cdr3_nt: TGTGCCAGCAGCCATACCCCCGGGACCGCAGCAAACATTCAGTACTTC
cdr3_aa: CASSHTPGTAANIQYF

j_call: TRBJ1-4
v_call: TRBV6-1
d_call: -
clone_size: -
cdr3_nt: TGTGCCAGCAGGAGCGAGGGGGGTGAAAAACTGTTTTTT
cdr3_aa: CASRSEGGEKLFF

j_call: TRBJ2-3
v_call: TRBV15
d_call: -
clone_size: once
cdr3_nt: TGTGCCACCAGCACCAACAGGGCAGATACGCAGTATTTT
cdr3_aa: CATSTNRADTQYF

j_call: TRBJ2-1
v_call: TRBV7-2
d_call: -
clone_size: -
cdr3_nt: TGTGCCAGCAGCTTAGTACGGGGGGCCAATGAGCAGTTCTTC
cdr3_aa: CASSLVRGANEQFF

j_call: TRBJ2-5
v_call: TRBV9
d_call: TRBD2
clone_size: -
cdr3_nt: TGTGCCAGCAGCGTAGAGGCTCGGGGGGGGCGGGAGACCCAGTACTTC
cdr3_aa: CASSVEARGGRETQYF

j_call: TRBJ2-7
v_call: TRBV18
d_call: -
clone_size: -
cdr3_nt: TGTGCCAGCTCACTGCGGGTGTACGAGCAGTACTTC
cdr3_aa: CASSLRVYEQYF

j_call: TRBJ2-1
v_call: TRBV4-3
d_call: -
clone_size: -
cdr3_nt: TGCGCCAGCAGCCATAGGGGTTACAATGAGCAGTTCTTC
cdr3_aa: CASSHRGYNEQFF

j_call: TRBJ2-7
v_call: TRBV6-5
d_call: -
clone_size: -
cdr3_nt: TGTGCCAGCAGTTACTCGAGCGCCTACGAGCAGTACTTC
cdr3_aa: CASSYSSAYEQYF

j_call: TRBJ2-1
v_call: TRBV6-8
d_call: TRBD2
clone_size: -
cdr3_nt: TGTGCCAGGCGCGGGAGGGCCTACAATGAGCAGTTCTTC
cdr3_aa: CARRGRAYNEQFF

j_call: TRBJ1-2
v_call: TRBV4-1
d_call: -
clone_size: -
cdr3_nt: TGCGCCAGCAGCCACGATCCGGGGGGGGAAGGCTACACCTTC
cdr3_aa: CASSHDPGGEGYTF

j_call: TRBJ1-1
v_call: TRBV28
d_call: -
clone_size: -
cdr3_nt: TGTGCCAGCAGTTTTTTGGCGACGAACACTGAAGCTTTCTTT
cdr3_aa: CASSFLATNTEAFF

j_call: TRBJ2-7
v_call: TRBV30
d_call: TRBD1
clone_size: -
cdr3_nt: TGTGCCTGGAGTGTACAACCCGGACAGGGGGGGGTCTACGAGCAGTACTTC
cdr3_aa: CAWSVQPGQGGVYEQYF

j_call: TRBJ1-4
v_call: TRBV28
d_call: -
clone_size: -
cdr3_nt: TGTGCCAGCAGTTTGATTGTCGGCCCAACTAATGAAAAACTGTTTTTT
cdr3_aa: CASSLIVGPTNEKLFF

j_call: TRBJ2-7
v_call: TRBV4-3
d_call: TRBD1
clone_size: -
cdr3_nt: TGCGCCAGCAGCCGGGCTCTCCGGGACAGAGACTACGAGCAGTACTTC
cdr3_aa: CASSRALRDRDYEQYF

j_call: TRBJ2-5
v_call: TRBV6-6
d_call: -
clone_size: -
cdr3_nt: TGTGCCAGCAGTTACGTCGGGACGGAAGAGACCCAGTACTTC
cdr3_aa: CASSYVGTEETQYF

j_call: TRBJ2-1
v_call: TRBV11-2
d_call: -
clone_size: -
cdr3_nt: TGTGCCAGCAGCTTAGTCCGGGACACCACGTACAATGAGCAGTTCTTC
cdr3_aa: CASSLVRDTTYNEQFF

j_call: TRBJ2-5
v_call: TRBV19
d_call: TRBD1
clone_size: -
cdr3_nt: TGTGCCAGTAGCGGGACAGGGGGCGAGACCCAGTACTTC
cdr3_aa: CASSGTGGETQYF

j_call: TRBJ1-1
v_call: TRBV7-3
d_call: -
clone_size: few
cdr3_nt: TGTGCCAGCAGCACAAACCCGGCGGGGTCAGCTTTCTTT
cdr3_aa: CASSTNPAGSAFF

j_call: TRBJ1-3
v_call: TRBV4-3
d_call: -
clone_size: -
cdr3_nt: TGCGCCAGCAGCCAAGATCGGCGCCCTGGAAACACCATATATTTT
cdr3_aa: CASSQDRRPGNTIYF

j_call: TRBJ1-4
v_call: TRBV28
d_call: TRBD1
clone_size: -
cdr3_nt: TGTGCCAGCAGTCCTCAGAATCTCAGGGGGGAAAAACTGTTTTTT
cdr3_aa: CASSPQNLRGEKLFF

j_call: TRBJ1-4
v_call: TRBV29-1
d_call: -
clone_size: -
cdr3_nt: TGCAGCGTTGGAGGGGTCATGATGGGTGAAAAACTGTTTTTT
cdr3_aa: CSVGGVMMGEKLFF

j_call: TRBJ2-3
v_call: TRBV11-2
d_call: -
clone_size: -
cdr3_nt: TGTGCCAGCAGCTCGACAGATTACGATACGCAGTATTTT
cdr3_aa: CASSSTDYDTQYF

j_call: TRBJ1-2
v_call: TRBV28
d_call: TRBD1
clone_size: -
cdr3_nt: TGTGCCAGCAGTTCCAGGGGGTATTACTACACCTTC
cdr3_aa: CASSSRGYYYTF

j_call: TRBJ2-2
v_call: TRBV5-4
d_call: -
clone_size: -
cdr3_nt: TGTGCCAGCAGCTTGATAACAGGGAGGACCGGGGAGCTGTTTTTT
cdr3_aa: CASSLITGRTGELFF

j_call: TRBJ2-3
v_call: TRBV7-9
d_call: TRBD2
clone_size: -
cdr3_nt: TGTGCCAGCAGCTTAGGACTAGCGGGAGGCGGCACAGATACGCAGTATTTT
cdr3_aa: CASSLGLAGGGTDTQYF

j_call: TRBJ2-3
v_call: TRBV28
d_call: -
clone_size: -
cdr3_nt: TGTGCCAGCAGTTCTCCTGGGGGCCGGGGGCCCGCAGATACGCAGTATTTT
cdr3_aa: CASSSPGGRGPADTQYF

j_call: TRBJ2-7
v_call: TRBV5-1
d_call: -
clone_size: -
cdr3_nt: TGCGCCAGCAGCTTTACCTACGAGCAGTACTTC
cdr3_aa: CASSFTYEQYF

j_call: TRBJ1-4
v_call: TRBV28
d_call: -
clone_size: -
cdr3_nt: TGTGCCAGCAGTCAACCGCACTTAACTAATGAAAAACTGTTTTTT
cdr3_aa: CASSQPHLTNEKLFF

j_call: TRBJ1-2
v_call: TRBV10-1
d_call: -
clone_size: few
cdr3_nt: TGCGCCATCACCTCAGGGGGCTACACCTTC
cdr3_aa: CAITSGGYTF

j_call: TRBJ2-7
v_call: TRBV29-1
d_call: -
clone_size: -
cdr3_nt: TGCAGCGTTGAAGATGACCGGGGGTCCTACGAGCAGTACTTC
cdr3_aa: CSVEDDRGSYEQYF

j_call: TRBJ1-3
v_call: TRBV4-3
d_call: -
clone_size: -
cdr3_nt: TGCGCCAGCAGCCATCTATTTGACGGGGGGAACACCATATATTTT
cdr3_aa: CASSHLFDGGNTIYF

j_call: TRBJ1-1
v_call: TRBV5-8
d_call: -
clone_size: -
cdr3_nt: TGTGCCAGCAGCTTGTCACGAAACACTGAAGCTTTCTTT
cdr3_aa: CASSLSRNTEAFF